This T cell receptor (beta chain) was captured in a study of blood T cells in healthy people across ages. A sample-barcoded 5' primer and a J-beta primer mix were used in a second PCR of about 7 to 11 cycles. Every cDNA was tagged by a template-switch adaptor with 12 random nucleotides. Via MiXCR, TCRdb re-called the 5' RACE reads, giving one row per CDR3 protein. This repertoire shows about 1.7 million distinct CDR3 sequences, roughly 27% found once; its top ten account for over 7%. Notes on this clonotype: This may be a read error, as it is one base from a much larger clone.

Total RNA extracted from each sample amounted to at least 5.5 micrograms. This TCR came from a woman younger than 45 in good health. The specimen was blood.

CDR3 DNA sequence: TGCGGCGTTGTCGGGCAGTTAAGCTCCTACGAGCAGTACTTC. Amino acids: CGVVGQLSSYEQYF. The chain uses TRBV29-1 and TRBJ2-7; the D is unclear. Germline CDR1 is SQVTM and CDR2 is ANQGSEA. The CDR3 is 14 amino acids.